This T cell receptor (beta chain) is drawn from a study of CD8 T cells in Susac syndrome. CD8+ and CD4+ T cells circulating in blood were sequenced for TCR beta. Both CD4+ and CD8+ T cells were negatively isolated, and TEMRA cells underwent FACS enrichment. Random hexamers primed reverse transcription of about 0.45 to 1 ug RNA. Coverage of TCR beta CDR3 amplification by immunoSEQ multiplex PCR extended to 54 Vbeta and 13 Jbeta. TCRdb re-derived calls from the immunoSEQ multiplex PCR reads in MiXCR, one entry per CDR3 protein. The sample has around 99,000 distinct CDR3 sequences, 90% to 96% seen once. V lost 2 bases and J lost 5, with 15 bases in between. Per germline, CDR1 LGHDT and CDR2 YNNKEL (reference sequence). The CDR3 contains 16 residues.

Sequenced: CD4+ T cells from PBMCs. The sequence was obtained from a human donor in good health. The genes are TRBV3-1 and TRBJ2-2; D possibly corresponds to TRBD2 (5 bases). The CDR3 nucleotides are TGTGCCAGCAGCCAAAAACCTAGCCAAGGAACCGGGGAGCTGTTTTTT. As protein: CASSQKPSQGTGELFF.